The clone carrying this T cell receptor beta chain was detected ten times or more. Its target is unknown. The sample is drawn from a study of read filtering for tumor transcriptome and immune sequencing. At the level of the study: R-ISS stage counts were roughly eight for I, about 17 for II, 6 or 7 for III. RNA-seq yielded only 85 to 1273 TCR reads, IR-seq about 3.5 to 10.27 million.

At the time of active disease, bone marrow was collected from every patient. From roughly 390 ng of RNA, a library with molecular barcoded alpha/delta and beta/gamma adaptors was made. Each CDR3 protein gets one entry after TCRdb re-called the reads with MiXCR. The table has about 130,000 distinct CDR3 sequences, over 10% seen once. Whole-study results and caveats: Sorted CD138-negative bone marrow cells were not purified T cells.

Sample: a population of CD138-negative cells sorted from bone marrow. The sequence was collected from a donor at least 40 years old with multiple myeloma.

The CDR3 nucleotides are TGCAGTGCTAAGGCGGGGAGCAATCAGCCCCAGCATTTT. This sequence encodes CSAKAGSNQPQHF. The gene calls are TRBV20-1 and TRBJ1-5; D is undetermined. Trimming pared 4 bases from V and 1 base from J, leaving 8 bases between. Germline V gives CDR1 DFQATT, CDR2 SNEGSKA (reference sequence). The CDR3 is 13 residues long.